The 27 T cell receptor beta chains presented below share a single source sample, sequenced in a study of blood T cell repertoires in COVID-19. Produced via immunoSEQ multiplex PCR; TCRdb's table is partial and in-frame only. The sample lists 450,000 to 500,000 clones, about nine tenths seen once, with about 0.75% in the top ten. The sequenced material came from PBMCs or T cells enriched from blood (not recorded which). These receptors all come from a woman aged 18-29 years who had recovered from COVID-19.

The CDR3 sequence is CASSLDISGNTIYF. DNA of the CDR3: TGCGCCAGCAGCTTGGACATTTCTGGAAACACCATATATTTT. The chain uses TRBV5-1 and TRBJ1-3; D gene ambiguous. Germline V gene data show CDR1 as SGHRS and CDR2 as YFSETQ. V lost 0 bases, J lost 1 base, and 5 bases lay in between. The CDR3 has 14 residues.

The genes are TRBV7-2 and TRBJ1-5; possible D gene TRBD1, 5 bases. The germline V gene encodes CDR1 SGHTA and CDR2 FQGNSA. There are 14 residues in the CDR3. Trimming removed 5 bases from V and 4 bases from J, with 12 bases in between. The CDR3 here is CASSPGGGNQPQHF. For the CDR3, the DNA is TGTGCCAGCAGCCCGGGGGGTGGGAATCAGCCCCAGCATTTT.

The chain employs TRBV12-5 and TRBJ2-2, with 7 nucleotides matching TRBD1. J was trimmed by 5 bases and V by 5 bases; bases with no gene match: 8. CDR3 length equals 15 residues. The germline V gene has CDR1 LGHNT and CDR2 FRNRAP. The CDR3 nucleotides are TGTGCTAGTGGTACAAGACAGGGTCGAACCGGGGAGCTGTTTTTT. This gives the protein CASGTRQGRTGELFF.

This chain connects TRBV30 to TRBJ1-1, with TRBD1 identical over 7 bases. The junction had 17 bases not matched to a gene; V was cut back by 2 bases and J by 5 bases. This CDR3 has 17 residues. Per the germline V gene, CDR1 is GTSNPN and CDR2 is SVGIG (reference sequence). The CDR3 DNA sequence: TGTGCCTGGAGTCTCAGAGGGTTTACGTCAGGGGGGACTGAAGCTTTCTTT. This translates into CAWSLRGFTSGGTEAFF.

This clone was observed a few times. This chain joins TRBV25-1 and TRBJ1-2, with a weak D call TRBD1 (5 bases). V was clipped by 3 bases and J by 10 bases, with 18 bases between them. The length of the CDR3 is 14 residues. Germline CDR1 is MGHDK and CDR2 is SYGVNS. The CDR3: CASSDPSRTNTYTF. The CDR3 bases are TGTGCCAGCAGTGACCCCTCCAGGACAAATACCTACACCTTC.

The chain joins TRBV19 to TRBJ1-3; possible D gene TRBD1, 5 bases. The CDR3 extends over 13 amino acids. The germline V gene encodes CDR1 LNHDA and CDR2 SQIVND (reference sequence). Trimming removed 8 bases at V and 0 bases at J, with 8 bases between. This chain's CDR3 is CASGTGSGNTIYF. In DNA, the CDR3 is TGTGCCAGTGGTACAGGCTCTGGAAACACCATATATTTT.

J is TRBJ1-6 and V is TRBV30; D may be TRBD1 (6 bases). The CDR3 totals 14 residues. Germline assignment: CDR1 GTSNPN and CDR2 SVGIG (reference sequence). V gave up 3 bases and J gave up 10 bases, with 16 bases separating them. The CDR3: CAWSAGGRGSPLHF. DNA of the CDR3: TGTGCCTGGAGCGCCGGGGGGCGCGGATCACCCCTCCACTTT.

V is TRBV3-1 (or the pseudogene TRBV3-2) and J is TRBJ2-3; D unresolved. The CDR3 runs 15 residues. V was clipped by 1 base and J by 2 bases, with 10 bases between them. Germline assignment: CDR1 LGHDT and CDR2 YNNKEL (reference sequence). CDR3 sequence: CASSQGGLVTDTQYF. DNA for the CDR3: TGTGCCAGCAGCCAAGGTGGCCTCGTCACAGATACGCAGTATTTT.

DNA for the CDR3: TGTGCCAGCAGCTTAGAACAGGGTTTTAAAGCTTTCTTT. Residues: CASSLEQGFKAFF. The rearrangement uses TRBV11-3 and TRBJ1-1; D perhaps matches TRBD1 (6 bases). V lost 0 bases to trimming and J lost 9 bases, with 11 bases between them. Germline CDR1 is SGHNT and CDR2 is YENEEA. This CDR3 comprises 13 residues.

The chain links TRBV3-1 (or the pseudogene TRBV3-2) to TRBJ2-3; the match to TRBD1 covers 7 bases. Germline-derived CDR1 and CDR2 are LGHDT and YNNKEL (reference sequence). With V trimmed by 3 bases and J by 3 bases, 9 bases remained unmatched. CDR3 length: 16 amino acids. The CDR3 spells CASSHVETGWTDTQYF. In nucleotides, the CDR3 is TGTGCCAGCAGCCACGTCGAGACAGGGTGGACAGATACGCAGTATTTT.

The chain carries TRBV6-5 and TRBJ1-2, with D possibly TRBD1 on 6 matching bases. Germline V lookup: CDR1 MNHEY, CDR2 SVGAGI. The CDR3 spans 15 residues. Trimming left V 6 bases short and J 4 bases short, with 18 bases between. DNA for the CDR3: TGTGCCAGCAGCCGTAGGACAGACCCGATCTATGGCTACACCTTC. This translates into CASSRRTDPIYGYTF.

CDR3 nucleotide sequence: TGCGCCAGCAGCTTGTCCGCGGGGGGCTCAGATACGCAGTATTTT. It specifies CASSLSAGGSDTQYF. The chain recombines TRBV5-1 with TRBJ2-3, with 8 bases aligning to TRBD2. The CDR3 sequence is 15 residues long. Germline CDR1 reads SGHRS; CDR2 reads YFSETQ. The trim removed 1 base at V and 4 bases at J, leaving 5 bases unmatched.

This clone was detected once. The gene calls are TRBV5-4 and TRBJ1-4; tentatively, D is TRBD1 (5 bases). Germline V CDR1 and CDR2: SGHNT, YYREEE (reference sequence). The CDR3 contains 14 residues. Trimming took off 0 bases at V and 2 bases at J, with 5 bases between the two ends. CDR3 region: CASSLAGTNEKLFF. CDR3 nucleotide sequence: TGTGCCAGCAGCTTGGCAGGGACTAATGAAAAACTGTTTTTT.

The genes are TRBV9 and TRBJ1-3, with 7 bases identical to TRBD1. This CDR3 region has 17 residues. From germline, CDR1 is SGDLS and CDR2 YYNGEE. V lost 3 bases, J lost 0 bases, and 9 bases stayed unmatched. The CDR3 DNA reads as TGTGCCAGCAGCGAGGGGGACAGAATATCCTCTGGAAACACCATATATTTT. Protein product: CASSEGDRISSGNTIYF.

The V call is TRBV6-4, the J call TRBJ2-2, with D possibly being TRBD2 (5 bases). Deletions cut 6 bases from V and 4 bases from J, with 15 bases between. Germline lookup yields CDR1 MRHNA and CDR2 SNTAGT. The CDR3 loop spans 15 amino acids. The CDR3 loop reads CASRRPDLCTGELFF. DNA for the CDR3: TGTGCCAGCAGACGACCGGACTTGTGCACCGGGGAGCTGTTTTTT.

This chain links TRBV10-3 with TRBJ1-5; 7 bases are a match to TRBD1. CDR1 and CDR2 (germline): ENHRY, SYGVKD. The V and J ends lost 3 bases and 0 bases, in that order; junction bases with no gene match: 14. This CDR3 contains 19 residues. The chain's CDR3 is CAISDGGQPTVYSNQPQHF. For the CDR3, the DNA is TGTGCCATCAGTGATGGGGGACAGCCGACCGTCTATAGCAATCAGCCCCAGCATTTT.

The chain couples TRBV12-5 to TRBJ1-1; D is undetermined. Germline V lookup: CDR1 LGHNT, CDR2 FRNRAP. The CDR3 is 14 amino acids. The ends were cut back, 6 bases at V and 0 bases at J, with 11 bases in the middle. The CDR3 here is CASGPGWVNTEAFF. CDR3 in DNA: TGTGCTAGTGGACCCGGGTGGGTGAACACTGAAGCTTTCTTT. The entire variable domain, with the rest obtained from reference TRBV12-5 and TRBJ1-1, is as follows: DARVTQTPRHKVTEMGQEVTMRCQPILGHNTVFWYRQTMMQGLELLAYFRNRAPLDDSGMPKDRFSAEMPDATLATLKIQPSEPRDSAVYFCASGPGWVNTEAFFGQGTRLTVV.

The chain carries TRBV2 and TRBJ1-1; the D is unclear. V lost 7 bases and J 0 bases, leaving 12 bases between the germline ends. Germline assignment: CDR1 SNHLY and CDR2 FYNNEI. This CDR3 is built from 14 residues. CDR3 DNA sequence: TGTGCCAGCAAATATTACCGGTTGAACACTGAAGCTTTCTTT. Translating gives CASKYYRLNTEAFF.

This chain links TRBV5-1 with TRBJ2-3; 9 bases align to TRBD2. Germline assignment: CDR1 SGHRS and CDR2 YFSETQ. V shed 6 bases and J 2 bases; nucleotides not matched to a gene: 7. The CDR3 consists of 15 residues. CDR3 sequence: CASNLAGDTTDTQYF. The CDR3, as DNA: TGCGCCAGCAACTTAGCGGGGGACACCACAGATACGCAGTATTTT.

The V gene is TRBV2, the J gene TRBJ1-2, with D maybe TRBD1 (5 bases). This CDR3 has 13 residues. Germline V gives CDR1 SNHLY, CDR2 FYNNEI. V lost 5 bases to trimming and J lost 6 bases, with 13 bases between them. The DNA of the CDR3 is TGTGCCAGCAGTTCGGACACGATCAATGGCTACACCTTC. Encoded protein: CASSSDTINGYTF.

The V call is TRBV28, the J call TRBJ1-5; TRBD1 matches at 10 bases. Germline V gene sequence: CDR1 MDHEN, CDR2 SYDVKM. The CDR3 is 17 residues long. J gave up 2 bases and V 0 bases, and 4 bases lay outside the gene matches. Here the CDR3 reads CASSLWGQGTGNQPQHF. DNA for the CDR3: TGTGCCAGCAGTTTATGGGGACAGGGGACGGGCAATCAGCCCCAGCATTTT.

This clone was detected a few times. This chain's CDR3 is CAWSVFDTSNTEAFF. The CDR3 DNA reads as TGTGCCTGGAGTGTATTTGACACAAGCAACACTGAAGCTTTCTTT. The chain has TRBV30 and TRBJ1-1, with no clear D. V lost 0 bases to trimming and J lost 2 bases, with 13 bases between them. CDR1 and CDR2 (germline): GTSNPN, SVGIG (reference sequence). The CDR3 is 15 amino acids.

Written as DNA, the CDR3 is TGTGCCAGCAGTTTAGCGGCCGTCAACACCATATATTTT. It yields the protein CASSLAAVNTIYF. The chain combines TRBV12-3 or TRBV12-4 with TRBJ1-3, with no clear D. The CDR3 contains 13 residues. V lost 0 bases and J 7 bases, leaving 7 bases between the germline ends.

This sequence joins TRBV28 and TRBJ1-4; D possibly corresponds to TRBD1 (5 bases). The CDR3 consists of 14 residues. Germline CDR1 and CDR2: MDHEN and SYDVKM. The V and J ends lost 5 bases and 8 bases respectively, with 15 bases between them. CDR3 amino acids: CASSLSDGGEKLFF. The CDR3 coding sequence is TGTGCCAGCAGTCTATCAGATGGGGGGGAAAAACTGTTTTTT.

This sequence joins TRBV11-2 and TRBJ1-1; TRBD1 might be the D (6 bases). CDR1 SGHAT and CDR2 FQNNGV come from the germline V gene. Trimming cost V 5 bases and J 3 bases, with 10 bases left between them. The CDR3 consists of 13 residues. The CDR3 region has the DNA TGTGCCAGCAGCATGGACAGAGACACTGAAGCTTTCTTT. Amino acids: CASSMDRDTEAFF.

The gene calls are TRBV30 and TRBJ1-6, with D perhaps matching TRBD1 (5 bases). CDR3 length equals 13 residues. V gave up 2 bases and J gave up 10 bases, with 12 bases separating them. Germline-derived CDR1 and CDR2 are GTSNPN and SVGIG (reference sequence). The CDR3 nucleotides are TGTGCCTGGAGTCCCACCGGGGGGTCACCCCTCCACTTT. Protein: CAWSPTGGSPLHF.

The rearrangement uses TRBV5-6 and TRBJ1-2; D may be TRBD1 (5 bases). The germline CDR1 and CDR2 sequences are SGHDT and YYEEEE. The CDR3 extends over 13 amino acids. V was pared by 6 bases and J by 7 bases, with 16 bases between. This CDR3 is CASTPPGVVGYTF. Written as DNA, the CDR3 is TGTGCCAGCACCCCCCCGGGGGTTGTTGGCTACACCTTC.